This T cell receptor (beta chain) was profiled in a study of control samples from healthy donors and cancer patients. This clone was found a few times. Unmatched junction bases numbered 5, after V lost 4 bases and J lost 1 base. CDR1 is KGHSH, CDR2 LQKENI, per germline. The CDR3 contains 15 residues. The repertoire was sequenced with immunoSEQ multiplex PCR; TCRdb's copy has only in-frame clones and lacks some. The repertoire holds around 7,800 clones, with approximately 82% as singletons. The sequencing input was PBMCs. The chain couples TRBV18 to TRBJ2-7; 9 nucleotides line up with TRBD1. This clonotype was sampled from a man aged 70-80 years with lung cancer. The CDR3 here is CASSRPGQGSYEQYF. The CDR3 DNA reads as TGTGCCAGCTCACGACCGGGACAGGGTTCCTACGAGCAGTACTTC. The full variable domain, in which reference TRBV18 and TRBJ2-7 provide the parts outside the CDR3, is NAGVMQNPRHLVRRRGQEARLRCSPMKGHSHVYWYRQLPEEGLKFMVYLQKENIIDESGMPKERFSAEFPKEGPSILRIQQVVRGDSAAYFCASSRPGQGSYEQYFGPGTRLTVT.